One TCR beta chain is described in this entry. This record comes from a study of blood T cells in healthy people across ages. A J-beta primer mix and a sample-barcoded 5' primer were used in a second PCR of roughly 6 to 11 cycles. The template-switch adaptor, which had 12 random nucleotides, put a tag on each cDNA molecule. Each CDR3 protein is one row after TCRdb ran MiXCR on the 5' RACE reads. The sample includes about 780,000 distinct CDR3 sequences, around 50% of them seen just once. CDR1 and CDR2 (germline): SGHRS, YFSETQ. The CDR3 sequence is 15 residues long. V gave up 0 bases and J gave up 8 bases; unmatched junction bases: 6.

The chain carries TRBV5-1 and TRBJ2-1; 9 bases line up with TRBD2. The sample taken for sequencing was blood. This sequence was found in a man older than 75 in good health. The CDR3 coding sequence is TGCGCCAGCAGCTTGGAGCTAGCGGGGCAGGATGAGCAGTTCTTC. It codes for CASSLELAGQDEQFF.